A selection of T cell receptor beta chains follows, all from one sample in a study of blood T cell repertoires in COVID-19. Profiling relied on immunoSEQ multiplex PCR, and the TCRdb table lists in-frame clones only, not all of them. The profile shows about 350,000 clones, about 87% of them singletons. Sequenced sample: peripheral blood. All receptors derive from a woman between 45 and 60 years old with COVID-19, enrolled during active disease. Both conserved end residues are part of each CDR3. Rows may omit the clone size; those that give it use once, few, many or a size class.

CASSGGRDRAWATEAFF	TRBV9	NA
CASSRPTGYYEQYF	TRBV6-2/TRBV6-3	NA
CASSLRTGTSGMRQYF	TRBV11-2	NA
CSASHGTSVYEQYF	TRBV20-1	NA
CASSLRGSYEQYF	TRBV7-2	NA
CATSRDLGQGKEFF	TRBV15	NA
CATSDRGGPRGGELFF	TRBV24-1	NA
CASSFGQGRTEAFF	TRBV7-9	NA
CASSLRAGLVTEAFF	TRBV5-4	once
CASSLIPTEIGGEKLFF	TRBV19	NA
CASSKHPGLTYEQYF	TRBV21-1	NA
CASSQGTGRETQYF	TRBV3-1/TRBV3-2	NA
CASRERGTGVYGYTF	TRBV7-9	once
CASRTDRYSPLHF	TRBV27	NA
CASRQGAGGSYYEQYF	TRBV5-1	few
CASSRQGRDRGTFSGNTIYF	TRBV5-1	NA